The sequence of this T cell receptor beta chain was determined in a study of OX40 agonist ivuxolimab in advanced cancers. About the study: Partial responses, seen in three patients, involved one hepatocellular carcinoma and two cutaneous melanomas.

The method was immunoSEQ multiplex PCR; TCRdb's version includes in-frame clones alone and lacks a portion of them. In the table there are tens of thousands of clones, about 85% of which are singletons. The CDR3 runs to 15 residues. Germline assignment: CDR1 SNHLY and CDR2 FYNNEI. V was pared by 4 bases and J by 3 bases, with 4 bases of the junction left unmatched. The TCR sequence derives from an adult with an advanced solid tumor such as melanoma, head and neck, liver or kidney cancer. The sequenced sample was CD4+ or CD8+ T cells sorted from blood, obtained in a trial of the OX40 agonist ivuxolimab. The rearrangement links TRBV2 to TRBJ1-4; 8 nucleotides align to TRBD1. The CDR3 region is CASSGTRGPNEKLFF. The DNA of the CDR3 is TGTGCCAGCAGTGGTACCAGGGGGCCTAATGAAAAACTGTTTTTT.